These 12 T cell receptor beta chains were all obtained from the same sample, sequenced in a study of cytomegalovirus exposure and HLA in healthy donors. In the PCR, 60 Vbeta and 13 Jbeta primers were used. The method was immunoSEQ multiplex PCR; TCRdb's version includes in-frame clones alone and lacks a portion of them. Of 150,000 to 200,000 clones listed, roughly 77% are singletons. What was sequenced was PBMCs. These receptors all come from a man aged 18 to 35 in good health and CMV-seropositive.

Only a few counts were recorded for this clone. V is TRBV29-1 and J is TRBJ1-1, with D unresolved. V was trimmed by 5 bases and J by 6 bases, leaving 10 bases between them. The CDR3 has 11 residues. Germline V CDR1 and CDR2: SQVTM, ANQGSEA. The CDR3 nucleotides are TGCAGCGTTTACGGACTGTCTGAAGCTTTCTTT. Encoded protein: CSVYGLSEAFF.

The chain is built from TRBV6-1 and TRBJ1-1, with 10 bases fitting TRBD1. V lost 6 bases to trimming and J lost 6 bases; unmatched junction nucleotides: 10. The CDR3 is made up of 15 amino acids. CDR1 is MNHNS and CDR2 is SASEGT in the germline V gene. Written as DNA, the CDR3 is TGTGCCAGCAGAAATCCGGGACAGGGGTTCGCTGAAGCTTTCTTT. It is translated as CASRNPGQGFAEAFF.

The rearrangement joins TRBV6-1 to TRBJ1-4, with D possibly being TRBD1 (6 bases). The CDR3 has 17 residues. CDR1 MNHNS and CDR2 SASEGT come from the germline V gene. With 0 bases removed from V and 5 bases from J, the gap between germline ends came to 16 bases. The DNA for the CDR3 is TGTGCCAGCAGTGAAGCGGGGAGGGGGAGGGGAAATGAAAAACTGTTTTTT. This gives the protein CASSEAGRGRGNEKLFF.

The genes are TRBV19 and TRBJ2-7, with TRBD1 matching over 8 bases. Germline assignment: CDR1 LNHDA and CDR2 SQIVND (reference sequence). The V gene end was trimmed by 4 bases and the J gene end by 4 bases; junction bases not matched to a gene: 3. The CDR3 contains 13 residues. The CDR3 nucleotides read TGTGCCAGTAGTAAGGGACAGGTTTACGAGCAGTACTTC. Amino acids: CASSKGQVYEQYF.

The genes are TRBV28 and TRBJ2-2, with D perhaps TRBD1 (5 bases). The germline V gene has CDR1 MDHEN and CDR2 SYDVKM. The CDR3 is 15 residues long. The V and J ends lost 3 bases and 3 bases respectively, with 11 bases between them. CDR3 in DNA: TGTGCCAGCAGTTTCAGGGATTCGTACACCGGGGAGCTGTTTTTT. Its protein product is CASSFRDSYTGELFF. The full variable domain, completed using reference TRBV28 and TRBJ2-2, is DVKVTQSSRYLVKRTGEKVFLECVQDMDHENMFWYRQDPGLGLRLIYFSYDVKMKEKGDIPEGYSVSREKKERFSLILESASTNQTSMYLCASSFRDSYTGELFFGEGSRLTVL.

This chain uses TRBV2 with TRBJ1-1; D possibly corresponds to TRBD1 (5 bases). Trimming cost V 9 bases and J 1 base, with 15 bases left between them. The CDR3 is 14 residues long. CDR1 SNHLY and CDR2 FYNNEI come from the germline V gene. The CDR3 bases are TGTGCCAGGACTCCCGACAGAAAGAACACTGAAGCTTTCTTT. It specifies CARTPDRKNTEAFF.

This rearrangement joins TRBV19 to TRBJ2-7, with D maybe TRBD1 (6 bases). Germline CDR1 and CDR2: LNHDA and SQIVND (reference sequence). The ends were cut back, 2 bases at V and 2 bases at J, with 13 bases in the middle. CDR3 length equals 15 residues. The CDR3 DNA reads TGTGCCAGTAGTATAACAGGGCGGCGTACCTACGAGCAGTACTTC. Protein sequence: CASSITGRRTYEQYF.

The V gene is TRBV30, the J gene TRBJ2-6; 9 bases are shared with TRBD1. This CDR3 comprises 15 residues. V shed 2 bases, J shed 4 bases, and the junction held 3 bases outside the gene matches. CDR1 and CDR2 from the germline V gene are GTSNPN and SVGIG (reference sequence). In DNA form, the CDR3 reads TGTGCCTGGAGTCGACAGGGGGACGGGGCCAACGTCCTGACTTTC. The encoded protein is CAWSRQGDGANVLTF.

The rearrangement joins TRBV25-1 to TRBJ1-6; 8 bases align to TRBD1. The CDR3 has 18 residues. Per germline, CDR1 MGHDK and CDR2 SYGVNS. Germline trimming cut 4 bases from V and 5 bases from J; bases unmatched to any gene: 13. The CDR3 bases are TGTGCCAGCAGTGGCATACAACAGGGGGAGTTGAATAATTCACCCCTCCACTTT. Amino acids: CASSGIQQGELNNSPLHF.

The V and J genes are TRBV5-5 and TRBJ2-2; no definite D call. This CDR3 comprises 13 residues. CDR1 is SGHKS, CDR2 YYEKEE, per germline (reference sequence). V was shortened by 1 base and J by 6 bases, with 7 bases between the two germline ends. The CDR3 here is CASSLLVSGELFF. CDR3 sequence (DNA): TGTGCCAGCAGCTTGCTAGTCTCCGGGGAGCTGTTTTTT.

In its sample, this clone was seen once. The rearrangement joins TRBV28 to TRBJ2-1; 9 nucleotides line up with TRBD2. The CDR3 loop spans 17 amino acids. The V segment lost 5 bases and the J segment 0 bases; nucleotides outside the gene matches: 8. Germline values: CDR1 MDHEN, CDR2 SYDVKM. The CDR3: CASSHGLARSSYNEQFF. DNA of the CDR3: TGTGCCAGCAGTCACGGACTAGCGAGGAGCTCCTACAATGAGCAGTTCTTC.

A note on this clone: A junction boundary mismatches the germline segment, possibly from a read error. V gene TRBV30 combines with J gene TRBJ2-2, with 12 positions matching TRBD2. This CDR3 region has 17 residues. The germline gives CDR1 GTSNPN, CDR2 SVGIG (reference sequence). For the CDR3, the DNA is TGTGCCTGGTGTGTAGGGCTAGCGGGAGGGAGCGCCGGGGAGCTGTTTTTT. Amino acids: CAWCVGLAGGSAGELFF.